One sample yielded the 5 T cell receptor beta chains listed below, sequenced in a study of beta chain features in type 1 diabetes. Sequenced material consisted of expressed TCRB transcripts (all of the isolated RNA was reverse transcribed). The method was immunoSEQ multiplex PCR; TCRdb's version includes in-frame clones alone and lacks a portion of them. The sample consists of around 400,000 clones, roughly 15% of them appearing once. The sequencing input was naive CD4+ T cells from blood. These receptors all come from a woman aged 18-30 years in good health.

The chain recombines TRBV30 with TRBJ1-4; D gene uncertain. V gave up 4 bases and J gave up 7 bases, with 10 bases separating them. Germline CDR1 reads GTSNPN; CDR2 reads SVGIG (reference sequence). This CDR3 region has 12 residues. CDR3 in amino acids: CAWTGVSEKLFF. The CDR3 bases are TGTGCCTGGACCGGGGTTAGTGAAAAACTGTTTTTT.

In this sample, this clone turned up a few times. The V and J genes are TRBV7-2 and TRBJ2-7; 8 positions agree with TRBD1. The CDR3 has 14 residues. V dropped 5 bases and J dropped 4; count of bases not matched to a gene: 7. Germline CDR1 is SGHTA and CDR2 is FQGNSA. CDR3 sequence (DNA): TGTGCCAGCAGCCTCTCGGACAGGGCATACGAGCAGTACTTC. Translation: CASSLSDRAYEQYF.

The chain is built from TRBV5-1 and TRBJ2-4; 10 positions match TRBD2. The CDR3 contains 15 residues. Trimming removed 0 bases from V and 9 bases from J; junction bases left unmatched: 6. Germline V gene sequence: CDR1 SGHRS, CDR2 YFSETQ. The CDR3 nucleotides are TGCGCCAGCAGCTTGGGTGGACTAGCGGAAGGCATTCAGTACTTC. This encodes CASSLGGLAEGIQYF. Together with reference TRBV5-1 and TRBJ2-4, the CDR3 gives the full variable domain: KAGVTQTPRYLIKTRGQQVTLSCSPISGHRSVSWYQQTPGQGLQFLFEYFSETQRNKGNFPGRFSGRQFSNSRSEMNVSTLELGDSALYLCASSLGGLAEGIQYFGAGTRLSVL.

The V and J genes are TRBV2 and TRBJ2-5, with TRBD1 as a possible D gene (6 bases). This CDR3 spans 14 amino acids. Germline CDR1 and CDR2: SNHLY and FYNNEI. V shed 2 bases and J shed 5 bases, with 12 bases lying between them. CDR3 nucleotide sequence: TGTGCCAGCAGTGAACAGGGGCTCGGGGAGACCCAGTACTTC. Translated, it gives CASSEQGLGETQYF.

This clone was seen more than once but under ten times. In DNA, the CDR3 is TGTGCCAGCAGCCAAGAAGACGGGAGGGCCGCAAGCTCCTACAATGAGCAGTTCTTC. Translation gives CASSQEDGRAASSYNEQFF. This chain joins TRBV4-2 and TRBJ2-1, with 8 nucleotides matching TRBD2. After removal of 0 bases from V and 0 bases from J, the junction contained 10 bases not matched to a gene. The germline V gene has CDR1 LGHNA and CDR2 YNFKEQ. The CDR3 is made up of 19 amino acids.